The rows below give T cell receptor beta chains drawn from one sample of a study of shared clonotypes between healthy human individuals. Method: immunoSEQ multiplex PCR; TCRdb's copy keeps in-frame clones and lacks some. The sample holds roughly 500,000 clones; 81% are singletons and the top ten take more than 9.5%. Sequencing was performed on PBMCs. These receptors came from a woman aged 40 to 55 in good health. Some clones in this sample may be carry-over from other donors' samples. The CDR3 runs from the conserved cysteine through the conserved F or W. A D gene is named only where the DNA matches it firmly. Clone size is not always given. Where it is, it says once, few, many or a class for expanded clones.

-	TRBV5-6	-	TRBJ2-7	CASSAHRDNSYEQYF	TGTGCCAGCAGCGCGCACCGGGACAACTCCTACGAGCAGTACTTC
-	TRBV9	TRBD1	TRBJ1-2	CASSVGGGLYGYTF	TGTGCCAGCAGCGTAGGAGGGGGCCTCTATGGCTACACCTTC
-	TRBV6-1	-	TRBJ2-7	CASSELTGFYEQYF	TGTGCCAGCAGTGAACTAACAGGGTTTTACGAGCAGTACTTC
-	TRBV5-4	-	TRBJ1-2	CASSLDFYGYTF	TGTGCCAGCAGCTTGGACTTTTATGGCTACACCTTC
many	TRBV5-5	TRBD1	TRBJ2-7	CASSFGTGGIMYEQYF	TGTGCCAGCAGCTTCGGGACAGGGGGCATTATGTACGAGCAGTACTTC
once	TRBV11-2	TRBD1	TRBJ1-2	CASSSNRGQGGYGYTF	TGTGCCAGCAGCTCGAATCGGGGACAGGGAGGCTATGGCTACACCTTC
-	TRBV5-4	-	TRBJ2-7	CASSAVSSYEQYF	TGTGCCAGCAGCGCCGTTAGCTCCTACGAGCAGTACTTC
once	TRBV4-1	-	TRBJ2-1	CASSQAPTTGSYNEQFF	TGCGCCAGCAGCCAAGCCCCGACCACTGGGTCCTACAATGAGCAGTTCTTC
-	TRBV9	-	TRBJ2-7	CASSARPESWDEQYF	TGTGCCAGCAGCGCACGTCCAGAGAGCTGGGACGAGCAGTACTTC
-	TRBV19	TRBD2	TRBJ2-7	CASSGTSGYSYEQYF	TGTGCCAGTAGTGGGACTAGCGGGTACTCCTACGAGCAGTACTTC
-	TRBV6-6	TRBD1	TRBJ1-5	CASSNSGGGQPQHF	TGTGCCAGCAGCAATTCAGGGGGAGGACAGCCCCAGCATTTT
once	TRBV4-2	TRBD2	TRBJ2-2	CASRPQPGLAGVATGELFF	TGTGCCAGCAGACCTCAACCGGGACTAGCGGGAGTTGCCACCGGGGAGCTGTTTTTT
-	TRBV7-8	-	TRBJ2-7	CASSSNWSYEQYF	TGTGCCAGCAGTTCCAACTGGTCCTACGAGCAGTACTTC
-	TRBV6-5	-	TRBJ2-7	CASSYGGQPATYEQYF	TGTGCCAGCAGTTACGGGGGACAACCAGCGACTTACGAGCAGTACTTC
many	TRBV29-1	-	TRBJ1-2	CSVEDSGVDGYTF	TGCAGCGTTGAAGATTCCGGGGTCGACGGCTACACCTTC
-	TRBV7-9	-	TRBJ2-2	CASSPGVATGELFF	TGTGCCAGCAGCCCCGGGGTGGCCACCGGGGAGCTGTTTTTT
once	TRBV7-2	TRBD1	TRBJ1-4	CASSLEGQPFGEKLFF	TGTGCCAGCAGCTTAGAGGGACAGCCCTTTGGTGAAAAACTGTTTTTT
-	TRBV11-2	-	TRBJ1-1	CASCQSGSGNTEAFF	TGTGCCAGTTGTCAATCGGGGTCGGGGAACACTGAAGCTTTCTTT
-	TRBV2	TRBD1	TRBJ2-5	CASRGQGAEKTQYF	TGTGCCAGCAGGGGACAGGGGGCAGAGAAGACCCAGTACTTC
-	TRBV9	TRBD2	TRBJ2-7	CASSPSSGSNHEQYF	TGTGCCAGCAGCCCCTCTAGCGGGAGCAACCACGAGCAGTACTTC
-	TRBV10-2	TRBD1	TRBJ1-2	CASSTGQGGDGYTF	TGCGCCAGCAGTACTGGACAGGGCGGGGATGGCTACACCTTC
-	TRBV4-2	-	TRBJ2-3	CASSPARDPSTDTQYF	TGTGCCAGCAGCCCGGCCCGGGACCCGAGCACAGATACGCAGTATTTT
many	TRBV9	-	TRBJ1-2	CASSAYQGSDGYTF	TGTGCCAGCAGCGCGTACCAGGGTAGCGATGGCTACACCTTC
many	TRBV21-1	-	TRBJ2-5	CASSKGGWGPRETQYF	TGTGCCAGCAGCAAAGGGGGGTGGGGTCCACGGGAGACCCAGTACTTC
once	TRBV5-1	TRBD2	TRBJ2-5	CASSLLAGDSETQYF	TGCGCCAGCAGCTTGCTGGCGGGAGATTCGGAGACCCAGTACTTC
-	TRBV28	-	TRBJ1-5	CASKPGVGVYQPQHF	TGTGCCAGCAAGCCGGGGGTGGGGGTCTATCAGCCCCAGCATTTT
-	TRBV28	TRBD2	TRBJ2-1	CASIGTTNEQFF	TGTGCCAGCATCGGGACTACCAATGAGCAGTTCTTC
-	TRBV2	TRBD2	TRBJ2-5	CASSALAGGLETQYF	TGTGCCAGCAGCGCTCTAGCGGGAGGGTTGGAGACCCAGTACTTC
once	TRBV5-1	-	TRBJ1-4	CASSPRGGTGGEKLFF	TGCGCCAGCAGCCCCCGGGGGGGGACCGGCGGTGAAAAACTGTTTTTT
-	TRBV7-2	-	TRBJ2-7	CASSLSPNGWQYF	TGTGCCAGCAGCTTATCCCCCAACGGGTGGCAGTACTTC
-	TRBV6-4	TRBD2	TRBJ2-1	CASSAAGGGDEQFF	TGTGCCAGCAGTGCAGCGGGAGGAGGCGATGAGCAGTTCTTC
many	TRBV5-5	-	TRBJ1-1	CASSLVGQTTEAFF	TGTGCCAGCAGCTTGGTAGGACAGACCACTGAAGCTTTCTTT
-	TRBV27	-	TRBJ1-5	CASSPTVYSNQPQHF	TGTGCCAGCAGTCCGACAGTTTATAGCAATCAGCCCCAGCATTTT
-	TRBV7-7	-	TRBJ2-2	CASSGTQNTGELFF	TGTGCCTCGAGCGGGACACAGAACACCGGGGAGCTGTTTTTT